This T cell receptor beta chain was identified in a study of pediatric ulcerative colitis. This clone came up once. Its specificity is not known. This CDR3 has 15 residues. Per the germline V gene, CDR1 is SGHRS and CDR2 is YFSETQ. V trimming: 0 bases; J trimming: 4 bases; junction bases outside the gene matches: 6. Broader study findings: A couple of patients' blood samples yielded substantially fewer templates.

Sequencing depth was up to 500,000 reads per sample. Generated by immunoSEQ multiplex PCR, the TCRdb table keeps only in-frame clones and is missing some. There are 55,000 to 70,000 clones in the sample; about 89% occur only once, and around 1.5% lies in the top ten. This TCR was sampled from a boy younger than 18 who was a control in a study of pediatric ulcerative colitis. Source material: blood. V usage is TRBV5-1 and J usage is TRBJ1-2, with 7 positions matching TRBD1. CDR3 nucleotide sequence: TGCGCCAGCAGCTTGGAAGGGGGCGCCGGCTATGGCTACACCTTC. This gives the protein CASSLEGGAGYGYTF.